The TCR beta chain under discussion was sequenced for a study of identical twins. Points from the study as a whole: Invariant MAIT and iNKT cells are populations that could partly confound zero-insertion analyses.

In regard to this clonotype: Its target is not known.

A universal primer site was created by template switching, with the cDNA bearing unique molecular identifiers. Each CDR3 protein is one row after TCRdb ran MiXCR on the 5' RACE reads. The table lists roughly 500,000 distinct CDR3 sequences, roughly 21% of them singletons, with 0.75% to 0.95% in the top ten. Every donor was a healthy Caucasian. Trimming cost V 6 bases and J 0 bases, with 9 bases left between them. This CDR3 is 14 amino acids long. In germline, CDR1 is MNHEY, CDR2 SVGAGI. The sample was also linked to a second study, of T cells expressing NK-cell markers.

This receptor was identified in a young woman in good health. The sample was CD4+ T cells sorted from blood. The genes are TRBV6-5 and TRBJ1-5; D is uncertain. For the CDR3, the DNA is TGTGCCAGCAGGTTAACAGTTAGCAATCAGCCCCAGCATTTT. It specifies CASRLTVSNQPQHF.